The subject of this entry is one T cell receptor beta chain. This sample stems from a study of blood T cell repertoires in COVID-19. Overall study context: Samples representing acute and convalescent COVID-19 were sourced from the United States, Italy and Spain. The analysed material was cDNA or gDNA that came from T cells, B-cell-depleted T cells, or PBMCs.

Germline lookup yields CDR1 SNHLY and CDR2 FYNNEI. V was pared by 8 bases and J by 3 bases, with 16 bases between. CDR3 length: 14 amino acids. Sequencing used immunoSEQ multiplex PCR; TCRdb keeps in-frame clones, though not all of them. The sample carries about 270,000 clones, around 88% recorded once. Sequencing used peripheral blood. The sequence was collected from a man older than 75 with acute or convalescent COVID-19. This chain uses TRBV2 with TRBJ1-2; a weak D match, TRBD1 (6 bases). CDR3 DNA: TGTGCCAGCCTCCTCGGACAGACGTACTATGGCTACACCTTC. It encodes CASLLGQTYYGYTF.